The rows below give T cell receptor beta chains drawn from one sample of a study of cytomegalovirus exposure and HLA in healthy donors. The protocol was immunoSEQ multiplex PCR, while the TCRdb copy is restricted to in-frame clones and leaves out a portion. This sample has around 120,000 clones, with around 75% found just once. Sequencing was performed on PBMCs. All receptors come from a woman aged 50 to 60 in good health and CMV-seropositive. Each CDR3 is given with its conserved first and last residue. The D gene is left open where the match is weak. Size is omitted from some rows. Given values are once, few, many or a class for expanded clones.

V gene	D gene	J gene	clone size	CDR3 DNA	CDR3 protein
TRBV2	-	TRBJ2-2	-	TGTGCCAGCAGTGCAAGCGGCTATTCGGGGGAGCTGTTTTTT	CASSASGYSGELFF
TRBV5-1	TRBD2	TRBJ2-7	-	TGCGCCAGCAGCGCCGGGACTAGCGGGAGAGGGGAGCAGTACTTC	CASSAGTSGRGEQYF
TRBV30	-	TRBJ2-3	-	TGTGCCTGGAGTGTCGGGACAGATACGCAGTATTTT	CAWSVGTDTQYF
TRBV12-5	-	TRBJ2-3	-	TGTGCTAGTGGTTGGGGGGAAAATACGCAGTATTTT	CASGWGENTQYF
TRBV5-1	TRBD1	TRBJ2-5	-	TGCGCCAGCAGCTATGGGACAGGGGGCCCACCCTATCGGGAGACCCAGTACTTC	CASSYGTGGPPYRETQYF
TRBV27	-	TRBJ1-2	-	TGTGCCAGCAGACGGGACTCAGGGAGGGTTGGCTACACCTTC	CASRRDSGRVGYTF
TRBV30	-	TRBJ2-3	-	TGTGCCTGGAGTCTAGGGGCTCGAGCACATACGCAGTATTTT	CAWSLGARAHTQYF
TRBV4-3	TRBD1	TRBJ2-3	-	TGCGCCAGCAGCGCCGGGGACAGGGTTAGGGGTACGCAGTATTTT	CASSAGDRVRGTQYF
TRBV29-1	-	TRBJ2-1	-	TGCAGCGTTCAGGAGGGCTTCAGCTCCTACAATGAGCAGTTCTTC	CSVQEGFSSYNEQFF
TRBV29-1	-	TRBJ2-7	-	TGCAGCGTTGCTGGGAGGAGCCCTTGGCGCCTCGGCGAGCAGTACTTC	CSVAGRSPWRLGEQYF
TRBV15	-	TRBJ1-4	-	TGTGCCACCAGCAAAACAGGCGGTAATGAAAAACTGTTTTTT	CATSKTGGNEKLFF
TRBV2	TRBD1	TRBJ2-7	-	TGTGCCAGCACGGACAGGGGATGGGACGAGCAGTACTTC	CASTDRGWDEQYF
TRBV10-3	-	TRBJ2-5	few	TGTGCCATCAGTGAGGGGGGGCAAGAGACCCAGTACTTC	CAISEGGQETQYF
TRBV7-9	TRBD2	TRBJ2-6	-	TGTGCCAGCAGCTTCGAACTAGCGGGAGCTGGGGCCAACGTCCTGACTTTC	CASSFELAGAGANVLTF
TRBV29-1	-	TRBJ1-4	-	TGCAGCGTCGCCGTGAGGTTTAATGAAAAACTGTTTTTT	CSVAVRFNEKLFF
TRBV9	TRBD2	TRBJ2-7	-	TGTGCCAGCAGCGTCCGACCCTCGGGGGGAGAGTTGACCTACGAGCAGTACTTC	CASSVRPSGGELTYEQYF
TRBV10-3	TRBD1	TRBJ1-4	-	TGTGCCATCAGGACAGGGTCGGGGACTAATGAAAAACTGTTTTTT	CAIRTGSGTNEKLFF
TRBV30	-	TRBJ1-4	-	TGTGCCTGGAGTGAAGGACAGATCTCAACTAATGAAAAACTGTTTTTT	CAWSEGQISTNEKLFF
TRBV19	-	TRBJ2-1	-	TGTGCCAGTAGTATTAGCAGGGCCAATGAGCAGTTCTTC	CASSISRANEQFF
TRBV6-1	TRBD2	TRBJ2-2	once	TGTGCCAGCAGGGTGACTAGCGGGACCGGGGAGCTGTTTTTT	CASRVTSGTGELFF
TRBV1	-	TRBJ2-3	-	TGCACCAGCAGCCAAGATAGAGCGGGGGAGGCAGATACGCAGTATTTT	CTSSQDRAGEADTQYF
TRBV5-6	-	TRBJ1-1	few	TGTGCCAGCAGCTTGGTCGGGGGACGGAACACTGAAGCTTTCTTT	CASSLVGGRNTEAFF
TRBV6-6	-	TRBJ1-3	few	TGTGCCACCGACGCCGGGACAACTGGAAACACCATATATTTT	CATDAGTTGNTIYF
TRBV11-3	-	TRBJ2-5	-	TGTGCCACGTCCCCTCGGGGGGCCAGTGGTATAGAGACCCAGTACTTC	CATSPRGASGIETQYF
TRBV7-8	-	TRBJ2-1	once	TGTGCCAGCAGCCCTGACTTCGGTGAGCAGTTCTTC	CASSPDFGEQFF
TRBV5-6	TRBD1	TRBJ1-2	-	TGTGCCAGCAGCTGGGACAGGGGGCTCGGCTACACCTTC	CASSWDRGLGYTF
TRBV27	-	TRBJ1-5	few	TGTGCCAGCAGCAGTTATAGCAATCAGCCCCAGCATTTT	CASSSYSNQPQHF
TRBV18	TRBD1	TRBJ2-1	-	TGTGCCAGCTCACCTGGACAGGGAGTCTACAATGAGCAGTTCTTC	CASSPGQGVYNEQFF
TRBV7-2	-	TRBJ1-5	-	TGTGCCAGCAGCTTGGGGGGGGCGAATCAGCCCCAGCATTTT	CASSLGGANQPQHF
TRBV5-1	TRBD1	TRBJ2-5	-	TGCGCCAGCACCTGGGACAGGGGTGGTGAGACCCAGTACTTC	CASTWDRGGETQYF
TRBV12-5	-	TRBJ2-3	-	TGTGCTAGTGGTTTGGTACTCGGGGGTTCAGATACGCAGTATTTT	CASGLVLGGSDTQYF
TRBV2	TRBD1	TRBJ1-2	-	TGTGCCGGACACAGGGGGCACGGAGGCTACACCTTC	CAGHRGHGGYTF
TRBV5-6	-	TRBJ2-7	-	TGTGCCAGCAGCTTGGGCCCTACCACCTACGAGCAGTACTTC	CASSLGPTTYEQYF
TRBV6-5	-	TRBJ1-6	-	TGTGCCATCATGTCAGATCATAATTCACCCCTCCACTTT	CAIMSDHNSPLHF
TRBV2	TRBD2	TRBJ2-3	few	TGTGCCAGCAGTATTAGCGGGAGCGTCACAGATACGCAGTATTTT	CASSISGSVTDTQYF
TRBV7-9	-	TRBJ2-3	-	TGTGCCAGCAGCTCTTATGCCGGGAGCCGAACAGATACGCAGTATTTT	CASSSYAGSRTDTQYF
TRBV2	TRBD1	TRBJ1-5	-	TGTGCCAGCAGGGAGACAGGGCTTCAGCCCCAGCATTTT	CASRETGLQPQHF
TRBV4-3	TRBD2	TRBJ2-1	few	TGCGCCAGCAGCCTGACTAGCGGGAGTCACAATGAGCAGTTCTTC	CASSLTSGSHNEQFF
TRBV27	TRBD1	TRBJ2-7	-	TGTGCCAGCAGTTCAAGCGGGACAGGGGAATCCGAGCAGTACTTC	CASSSSGTGESEQYF
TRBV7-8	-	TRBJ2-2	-	TGTGCCAGCAGCCCGATCCCCTATTTGGGGCCCGGGGAGCTGTTTTTT	CASSPIPYLGPGELFF
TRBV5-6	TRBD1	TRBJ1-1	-	TGTGCCAGCAGCCTGCCGGGACAGGGGGCGGACACTGAAGCTTTCTTT	CASSLPGQGADTEAFF
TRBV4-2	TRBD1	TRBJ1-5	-	TGTGCCAGCAGCACCCGGACAGGGGGCAGTCAGCCCCAGCATTTT	CASSTRTGGSQPQHF
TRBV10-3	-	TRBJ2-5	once	TGTGCCATCAGTGAGTCTGGCAGACAAGAGACCCAGTACTTC	CAISESGRQETQYF
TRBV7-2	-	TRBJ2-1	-	TGTGCCAGCAGCTTAGGTAGCTACAATGAGCAGTTCTTC	CASSLGSYNEQFF
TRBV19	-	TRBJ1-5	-	TGTGCCAGTATTCTAGCGTTCGGCGGGGTAAGTGAGCCCCAGCATTTT	CASILAFGGVSEPQHF